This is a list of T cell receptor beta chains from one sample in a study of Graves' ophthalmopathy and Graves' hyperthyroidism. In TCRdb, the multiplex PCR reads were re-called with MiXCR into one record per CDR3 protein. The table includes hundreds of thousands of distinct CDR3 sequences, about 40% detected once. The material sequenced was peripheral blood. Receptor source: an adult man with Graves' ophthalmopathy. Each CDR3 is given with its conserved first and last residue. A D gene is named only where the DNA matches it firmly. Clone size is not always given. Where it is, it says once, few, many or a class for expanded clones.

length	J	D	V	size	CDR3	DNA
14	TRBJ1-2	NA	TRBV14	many	CASSQVMWGHGYTF	TGTGCCAGCAGCCAAGTGATGTGGGGCCATGGCTACACCTTC
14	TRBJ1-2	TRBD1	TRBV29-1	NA	CSVDRGQGPYGYTF	TGCAGCGTTGATCGGGGACAGGGGCCGTATGGCTACACCTTC
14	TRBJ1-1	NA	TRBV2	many	CASSEGPMNTEAFF	TGTGCCAGCAGTGAAGGTCCAATGAACACTGAAGCTTTCTTT
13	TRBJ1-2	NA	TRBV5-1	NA	CASSSGTGNGYTF	TGCGCCAGCAGCTCAGGGACGGGGAATGGCTACACCTTC
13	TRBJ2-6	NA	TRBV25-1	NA	CASSEFGGNVLTF	TGTGCCAGCAGTGAATTCGGGGGCAACGTCCTGACTTTC
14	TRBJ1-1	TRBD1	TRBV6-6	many	CASSYSRDSTEAFF	TGTGCCAGCAGTTACTCGAGGGACAGCACTGAAGCTTTCTTT
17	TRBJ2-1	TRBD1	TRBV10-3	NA	CAISDLDRGRTHNEQFF	TGTGCCATCAGTGACCTAGACAGGGGCCGGACACACAATGAGCAGTTCTTC
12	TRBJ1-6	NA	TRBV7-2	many	CASSGQGSPLHF	TGTGCCAGCAGCGGTCAGGGGTCACCCCTCCACTTT
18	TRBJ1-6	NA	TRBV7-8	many	CASSLYEGISSYNSPLHF	TGTGCCAGCAGCTTATACGAAGGGATAAGCTCCTATAATTCACCCCTCCACTTT
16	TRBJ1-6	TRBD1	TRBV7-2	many	CASSFAGTASNSPLHF	TGTGCCAGCAGCTTCGCCGGGACAGCTAGTAATTCACCCCTCCACTTT
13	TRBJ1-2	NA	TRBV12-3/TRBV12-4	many	CASSLAHGDGYTF	TGTGCCAGCAGTTTAGCGCACGGGGACGGCTACACCTTC
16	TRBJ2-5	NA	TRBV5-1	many	CASSLGTRGVSETQYF	TGCGCCAGCAGCTTGGGGACACGGGGAGTTAGTGAGACCCAGTACTTC
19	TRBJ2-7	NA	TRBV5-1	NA	CASSSDRDRASGSRHEQYF	TGCGCCAGCAGCTCTGATAGGGACAGGGCTAGCGGGAGCCGCCACGAGCAGTACTTC
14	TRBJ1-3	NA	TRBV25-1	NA	CASSQGSSENTIYF	TGTGCCAGCAGCCAGGGGAGCTCTGAAAACACCATATATTTT
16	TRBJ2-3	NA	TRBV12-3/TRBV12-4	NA	CASNPEQGGGTDTQYF	TGTGCCAGCAATCCGGAGCAAGGGGGGGGCACAGATACGCAGTATTTT
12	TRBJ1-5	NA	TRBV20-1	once	CSAVGRDQPQHF	TGCAGTGCTGTCGGCAGGGATCAGCCCCAGCATTTT
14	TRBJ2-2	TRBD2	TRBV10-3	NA	CAIRGLAITRELFF	TGCGCCATCAGAGGACTAGCTATCACCAGGGAGCTGTTTTTT
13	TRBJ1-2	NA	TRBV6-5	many	CASSYSGWNGYTF	TGTGCCAGCAGTTACTCGGGGTGGAATGGCTACACCTTC
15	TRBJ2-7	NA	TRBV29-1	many	CSVEEATKGTYEQYF	TGCAGCGTTGAAGAAGCGACCAAGGGGACCTACGAGCAGTACTTC
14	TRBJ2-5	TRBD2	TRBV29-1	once	CSLWSGSVLETQYF	TGCAGCTTATGGAGCGGGAGTGTACTGGAGACCCAGTACTTC
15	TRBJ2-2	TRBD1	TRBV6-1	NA	CASSSGQGATGELVF	TGTGCCAGCAGCTCTGGACAGGGGGCCACCGGGGAGCTGGTTTTT
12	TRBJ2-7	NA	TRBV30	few	CAWRAAGQEQYF	TGTGCCTGGAGAGCAGCCGGACAGGAGCAGTACTTC